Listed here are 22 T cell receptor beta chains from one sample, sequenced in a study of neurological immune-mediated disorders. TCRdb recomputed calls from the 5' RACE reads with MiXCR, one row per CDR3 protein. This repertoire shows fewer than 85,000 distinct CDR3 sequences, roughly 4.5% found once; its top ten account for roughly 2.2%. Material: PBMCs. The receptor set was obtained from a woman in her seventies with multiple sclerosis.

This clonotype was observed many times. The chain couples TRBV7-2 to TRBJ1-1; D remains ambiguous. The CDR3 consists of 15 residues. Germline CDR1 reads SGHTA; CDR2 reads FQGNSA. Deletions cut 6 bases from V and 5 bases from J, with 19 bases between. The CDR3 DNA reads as TGTGCCAGCAGACCGAAGGGAGTGCGGATGACTGAAGCTTTCTTT. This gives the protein CASRPKGVRMTEAFF.

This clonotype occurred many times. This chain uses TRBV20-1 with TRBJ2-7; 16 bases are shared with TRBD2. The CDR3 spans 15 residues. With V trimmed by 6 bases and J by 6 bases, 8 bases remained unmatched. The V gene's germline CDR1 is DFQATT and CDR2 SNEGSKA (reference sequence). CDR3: CSAAGLAGGPFEQYF. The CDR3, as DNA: TGCAGTGCCGCGGGACTAGCGGGAGGGCCGTTCGAGCAGTACTTC.

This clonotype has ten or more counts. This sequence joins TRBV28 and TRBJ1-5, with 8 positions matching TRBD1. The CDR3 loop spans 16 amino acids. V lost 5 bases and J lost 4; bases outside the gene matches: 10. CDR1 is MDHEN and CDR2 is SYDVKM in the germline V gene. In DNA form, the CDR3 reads TGTGCCAGCAGTCTGGACAGGGCCCCGCGAAATCAGCCCCAGCATTTT. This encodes CASSLDRAPRNQPQHF.

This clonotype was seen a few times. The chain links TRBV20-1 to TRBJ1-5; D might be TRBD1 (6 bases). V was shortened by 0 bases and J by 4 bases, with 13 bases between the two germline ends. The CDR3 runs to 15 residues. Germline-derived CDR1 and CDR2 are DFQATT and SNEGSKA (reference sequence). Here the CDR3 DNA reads TGCAGTGCTAGAGATCTTGGGGGCGGGAATCAGCCCCAGCATTTT. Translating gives CSARDLGGGNQPQHF.

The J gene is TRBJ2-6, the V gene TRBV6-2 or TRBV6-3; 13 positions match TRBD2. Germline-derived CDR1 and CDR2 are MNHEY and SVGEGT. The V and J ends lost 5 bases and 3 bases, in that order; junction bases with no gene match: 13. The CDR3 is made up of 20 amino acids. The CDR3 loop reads CASSDRTSGRISLGANVLTF. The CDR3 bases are TGTGCCAGCAGTGACCGGACTAGCGGGAGAATTTCTCTTGGGGCCAACGTCCTGACTTTC.

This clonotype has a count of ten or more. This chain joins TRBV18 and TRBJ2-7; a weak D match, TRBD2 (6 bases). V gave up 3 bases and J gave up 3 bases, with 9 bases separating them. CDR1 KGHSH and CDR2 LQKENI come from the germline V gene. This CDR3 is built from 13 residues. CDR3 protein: CASSPAGGYEQYF. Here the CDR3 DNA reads TGTGCCAGCTCACCCGCCGGGGGCTACGAGCAGTACTTC.

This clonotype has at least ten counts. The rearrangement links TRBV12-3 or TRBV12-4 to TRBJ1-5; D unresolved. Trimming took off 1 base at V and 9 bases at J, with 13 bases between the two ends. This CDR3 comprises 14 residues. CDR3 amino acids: CASSLGGGSGPQHF. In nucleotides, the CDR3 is TGTGCCAGCAGTTTAGGTGGAGGCTCGGGGCCCCAGCATTTT.

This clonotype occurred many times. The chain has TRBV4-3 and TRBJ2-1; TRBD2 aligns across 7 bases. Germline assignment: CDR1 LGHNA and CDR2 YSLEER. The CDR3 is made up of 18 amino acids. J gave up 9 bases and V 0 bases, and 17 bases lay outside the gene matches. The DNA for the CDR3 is TGCGCCAGCAGCCAAGAATTTTCTAGCGGAGCCAGTCATGGTGAGCAGTTCTTC. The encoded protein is CASSQEFSSGASHGEQFF.

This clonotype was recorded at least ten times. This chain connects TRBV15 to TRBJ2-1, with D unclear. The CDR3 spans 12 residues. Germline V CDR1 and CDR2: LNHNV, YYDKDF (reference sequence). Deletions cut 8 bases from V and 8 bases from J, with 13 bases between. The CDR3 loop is CATALVVHEQFF. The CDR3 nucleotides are TGTGCCACCGCACTGGTGGTTCATGAGCAGTTCTTC.

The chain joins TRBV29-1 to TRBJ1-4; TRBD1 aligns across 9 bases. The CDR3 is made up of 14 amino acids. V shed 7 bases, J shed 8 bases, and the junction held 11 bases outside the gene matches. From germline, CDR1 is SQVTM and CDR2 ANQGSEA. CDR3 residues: CSALGDRASEKLFF. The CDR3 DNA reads TGCAGCGCCCTAGGGGACAGGGCTTCAGAAAAACTGTTTTTT.

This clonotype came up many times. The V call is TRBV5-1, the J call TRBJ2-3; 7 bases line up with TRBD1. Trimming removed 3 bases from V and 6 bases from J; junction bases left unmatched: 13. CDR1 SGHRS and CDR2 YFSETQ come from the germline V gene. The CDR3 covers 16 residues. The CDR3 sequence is CASSSGLRGQWDTQYF. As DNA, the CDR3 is TGCGCCAGCAGCTCGGGTTTAAGGGGGCAATGGGATACGCAGTATTTT.

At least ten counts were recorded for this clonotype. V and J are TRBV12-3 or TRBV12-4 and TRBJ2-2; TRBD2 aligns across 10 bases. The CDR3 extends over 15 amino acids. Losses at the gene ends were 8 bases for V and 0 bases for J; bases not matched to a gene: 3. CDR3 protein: CASRTSGANTGELFF. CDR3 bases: TGTGCCAGCCGCACTAGCGGGGCGAACACCGGGGAGCTGTTTTTT.

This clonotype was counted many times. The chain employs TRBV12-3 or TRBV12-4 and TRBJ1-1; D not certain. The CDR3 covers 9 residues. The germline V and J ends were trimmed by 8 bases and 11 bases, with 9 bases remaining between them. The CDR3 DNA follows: TGTGCCAGCGGGCCGAGGGCTTTCTTT. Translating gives CASGPRAFF.

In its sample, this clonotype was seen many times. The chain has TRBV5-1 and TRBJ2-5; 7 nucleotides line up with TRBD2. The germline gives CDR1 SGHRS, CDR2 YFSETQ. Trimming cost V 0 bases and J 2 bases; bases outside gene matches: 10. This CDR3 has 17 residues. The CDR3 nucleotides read TGCGCCAGCAGCTTGGTTCCGGCGGGAGTCCGGCAAGAGACCCAGTACTTC. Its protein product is CASSLVPAGVRQETQYF. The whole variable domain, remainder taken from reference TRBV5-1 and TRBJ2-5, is KAGVTQTPRYLIKTRGQQVTLSCSPISGHRSVSWYQQTPGQGLQFLFEYFSETQRNKGNFPGRFSGRQFSNSRSEMNVSTLELGDSALYLCASSLVPAGVRQETQYFGPGTRLLVL.

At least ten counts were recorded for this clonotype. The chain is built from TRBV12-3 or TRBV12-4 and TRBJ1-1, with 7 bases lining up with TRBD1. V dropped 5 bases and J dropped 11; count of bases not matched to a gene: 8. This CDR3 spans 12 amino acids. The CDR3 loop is CASSPLGTDAFF. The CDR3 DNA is TGTGCCAGCAGTCCACTCGGGACAGACGCTTTCTTT.

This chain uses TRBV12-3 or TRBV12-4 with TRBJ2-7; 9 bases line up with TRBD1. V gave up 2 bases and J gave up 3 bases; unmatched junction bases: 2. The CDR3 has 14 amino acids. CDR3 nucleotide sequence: TGTGCCAGCAGTTTAAAGGGACAGGGCTACGAGCAGTACTTC. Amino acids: CASSLKGQGYEQYF.

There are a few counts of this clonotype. CDR3 bases: TGTGCCAGCAGCGTAGGCAGGAACTATGGCTACACCTTC. Encoded protein: CASSVGRNYGYTF. The chain joins TRBV9 to TRBJ1-2; D not certain. This CDR3 comprises 13 residues. V lost 0 bases to trimming and J lost 2 bases, with 5 bases between them. CDR1 and CDR2 from the germline V gene are SGDLS and YYNGEE.

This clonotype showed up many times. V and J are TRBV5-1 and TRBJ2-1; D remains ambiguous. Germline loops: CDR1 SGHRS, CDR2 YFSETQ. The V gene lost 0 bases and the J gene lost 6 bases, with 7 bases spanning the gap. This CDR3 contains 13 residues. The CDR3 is CASSLELGNEQFF. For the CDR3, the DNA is TGCGCCAGCAGCTTGGAGTTGGGCAATGAGCAGTTCTTC.

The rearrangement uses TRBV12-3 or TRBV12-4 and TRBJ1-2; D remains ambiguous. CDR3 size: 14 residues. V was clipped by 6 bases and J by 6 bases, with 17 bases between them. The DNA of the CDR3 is TGTGCCAGCAGCCCACCGGGCTCGGGGAATGGCTACACCTTC. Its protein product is CASSPPGSGNGYTF.

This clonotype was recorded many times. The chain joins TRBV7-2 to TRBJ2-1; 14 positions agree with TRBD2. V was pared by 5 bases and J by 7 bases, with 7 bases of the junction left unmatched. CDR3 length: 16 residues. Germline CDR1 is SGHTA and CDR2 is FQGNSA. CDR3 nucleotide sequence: TGTGCCAGCAGCGGCTGGGGACTAGCGGGAGCGAATGAGCAGTTCTTC. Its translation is CASSGWGLAGANEQFF.

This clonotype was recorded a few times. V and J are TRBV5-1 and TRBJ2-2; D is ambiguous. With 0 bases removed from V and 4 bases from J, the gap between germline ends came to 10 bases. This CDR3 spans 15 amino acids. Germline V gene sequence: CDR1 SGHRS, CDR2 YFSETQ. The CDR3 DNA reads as TGCGCCAGCAGCTTGGAGGGTCTAAGCACCGGGGAGCTGTTTTTT. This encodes CASSLEGLSTGELFF.

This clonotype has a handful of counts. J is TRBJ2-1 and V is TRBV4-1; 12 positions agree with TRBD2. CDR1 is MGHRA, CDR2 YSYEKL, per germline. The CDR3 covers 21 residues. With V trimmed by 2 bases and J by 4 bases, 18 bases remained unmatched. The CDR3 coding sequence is TGCGCCAGCAGCCAACGCCAGTCTAGCGGGAGGGCCATAGGGGTTTACAATGAGCAGTTCTTC. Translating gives CASSQRQSSGRAIGVYNEQFF.